One and the same sample provided the 19 T cell receptor beta chains below, sequenced in a study of T cell changes during pregnancy in multiple sclerosis. Clones were read by immunoSEQ multiplex PCR, and TCRdb kept only the in-frame ones, dropping some. The sample lists 70,000 to 80,000 clones, just over 90% occurring once. Material: CD4+ T cells from peripheral blood mononuclear cells, obtained before pregnancy. These receptors came from a female donor with multiple sclerosis, enrolled in a pregnancy study.

V gene TRBV6-1 combines with J gene TRBJ2-7, with D hard to call. The V gene lost 6 bases and the J gene lost 1 base, with 10 bases spanning the gap. The germline V gene encodes CDR1 MNHNS and CDR2 SASEGT. This CDR3 has 13 residues. In DNA, the CDR3 is TGTGCCAGCAGCACGGTGAGTTCCTACGAGCAGTACTTC. This encodes CASSTVSSYEQYF.

CDR3 nucleotides: TGTGCCAGCAGCGTAGCACCCGAGGGGGGGGGACTCGGTTACAATGAGCAGTTCTTC. This codes for CASSVAPEGGGLGYNEQFF. The gene calls are TRBV9 and TRBJ2-1; maybe TRBD2 (7 bases). The CDR3 totals 19 residues. With 0 bases removed from V and 4 bases from J, the gap between germline ends came to 23 bases. Germline CDR1 is SGDLS and CDR2 is YYNGEE.

This clone was counted only a few times. The chain links TRBV2 to TRBJ2-7, with TRBD2 matching 7 bases. This CDR3 is built from 13 residues. With V trimmed by 7 bases and J by 6 bases, 9 bases remained unmatched. Germline V gene lookup returns CDR1 SNHLY and CDR2 FYNNEI. The CDR3 reads CASTILGEGEQYF. The DNA of the CDR3 is TGTGCCAGCACCATCCTGGGGGAGGGCGAGCAGTACTTC.

This chain links TRBV28 with TRBJ2-5; a weak D match, TRBD1 (6 bases). The CDR3 contains 12 residues. Germline CDR1 reads MDHEN; CDR2 reads SYDVKM. Trimming removed 5 bases from V and 5 bases from J, with 9 bases in between. The CDR3 is CASSLTGETQYF. The CDR3 bases are TGTGCCAGCAGTCTTACAGGGGAGACCCAGTACTTC.

This chain joins TRBV6-6 and TRBJ1-4; TRBD1 is a possible D gene (5 bases). Between the trimmed V and J ends, which lost 4 bases and 4 bases, there was a span of 16 bases. Looked up from germline, CDR1 is MNHNY and CDR2 is SVGAGI (reference sequence). CDR3 length: 16 residues. CDR3 nucleotides: TGTGCCAGCAGTTTCGCCCGCGGGGCCGGTAATGAAAAACTGTTTTTT. The encoded protein is CASSFARGAGNEKLFF.

This clone has a handful of counts. This chain joins TRBV10-3 and TRBJ2-7, with a possible D match to TRBD1 (6 bases). The length of the CDR3 is 14 residues. V gave up 2 bases and J gave up 2 bases, with 10 bases separating them. Per germline, CDR1 ENHRY and CDR2 SYGVKD. The CDR3 region is CAISETRDTYEQYF. CDR3 bases: TGTGCCATCAGTGAGACCCGGGACACCTACGAGCAGTACTTC.

Notes on this clone: The junction departs from germline at one end; a sequencing error may be responsible. The CDR3 is CASSPSVRDRPFF. The CDR3 nucleotides are TGTGCCAGCTCACCTTCAGTCCGGGACAGACCCTTCTTT. The J gene is TRBJ1-4, the V gene TRBV18, with 7 nucleotides matching TRBD1. CDR1 KGHSH and CDR2 LQKENI come from the germline V gene. The CDR3 is 13 residues long.

The rearrangement uses TRBV9 and TRBJ2-2; 7 bases are a match to TRBD1. Germline CDR1 SGDLS, CDR2 YYNGEE. V shed 3 bases, J shed 4 bases, and the junction held 6 bases outside the gene matches. CDR3 length: 15 amino acids. The CDR3 coding sequence is TGTGCCAGCAGCGACCGACAGGGTTTCACCGGGGAGCTGTTTTTT. Protein sequence: CASSDRQGFTGELFF. The full variable domain, rest sourced from reference TRBV9 and TRBJ2-2, is DSGVTQTPKHLITATGQRVTLRCSPRSGDLSVYWYQQSLDQGLQFLIQYYNGEERAKGNILERFSAQQFPDLHSELNLSSLELGDSALYFCASSDRQGFTGELFFGEGSRLTVL.

This clone was picked up a small number of times. The DNA of the CDR3 is TGTGCCAGCAGTACAGGGCTAGCCTACGAGCAGTACTTC. Amino acid sequence: CASSTGLAYEQYF. J is TRBJ2-7 and V is TRBV6-1; D perhaps matches TRBD1 (6 bases). V was cut by 5 bases and J by 2 bases, with 10 bases left in between. Germline CDR1 MNHNS, CDR2 SASEGT. This CDR3 has 13 amino acids.

In this sample, this clone turned up once. The genes are TRBV5-4 and TRBJ2-1, with a tentative D call TRBD1 (6 bases). V gave up 2 bases and J gave up 4 bases, with 10 bases separating them. CDR1 and CDR2 from the germline V gene are SGHNT and YYREEE (reference sequence). CDR3 length: 14 residues. The CDR3 here is CASSFQGFYNEQFF. CDR3 coding DNA: TGTGCCAGCAGCTTTCAGGGGTTTTACAATGAGCAGTTCTTC. Full variable domain (missing parts from reference TRBV5-4 and TRBJ2-1): ETGVTQSPTHLIKTRGQQVTLRCSSQSGHNTVSWYQQALGQGPQFIFQYYREEENGRGNFPPRFSGLQFPNYSSELNVNALELDDSALYLCASSFQGFYNEQFFGPGTRLTVL.

The rearrangement joins TRBV9 to TRBJ2-7; the D gene is possibly TRBD2 (6 bases). Germline V gene lookup returns CDR1 SGDLS and CDR2 YYNGEE. Trimming took off 1 base at V and 4 bases at J, with 12 bases between the two ends. CDR3 length equals 14 residues. This CDR3 is CASSVTGAGYEQYF. As DNA, the CDR3 is TGTGCCAGCAGCGTAACGGGAGCAGGGTACGAGCAGTACTTC. The full variable domain, completed using reference TRBV9 and TRBJ2-7, is DSGVTQTPKHLITATGQRVTLRCSPRSGDLSVYWYQQSLDQGLQFLIQYYNGEERAKGNILERFSAQQFPDLHSELNLSSLELGDSALYFCASSVTGAGYEQYFGPGTRLTVT.

As concerns this clone: One end of the junction fails to match germline, which may point to a read error. The rearrangement links TRBV5-1 to TRBJ1-4; D may be TRBD1 (6 bases). In germline, CDR1 is SGHRS, CDR2 YFSETQ. This CDR3 has 15 residues. CDR3 nucleotide sequence: TGCGCCAGCAGCTTGAGCGGGACAACAAATGAAAAACTGTTTTTT. Amino acid sequence: CASSLSGTTNEKLFF.

The chain couples TRBV10-3 to TRBJ1-5, with a possible D match to TRBD1 (6 bases). V lost 2 bases and J lost 2, with 10 bases in between. The CDR3 is made up of 15 amino acids. Germline-derived CDR1 and CDR2 are ENHRY and SYGVKD. CDR3: CAISEQGLGNQPQHF. CDR3 in DNA: TGTGCCATCAGTGAGCAGGGGCTCGGCAATCAGCCCCAGCATTTT.

CDR3 sequence reads: CASSLFSPTDTQYF. CDR3 DNA sequence: TGTGCCAGCAGTTTATTTAGCCCCACAGATACGCAGTATTTT. This chain links TRBV28 with TRBJ2-3, with unresolved D. CDR1 and CDR2 from the germline V gene are MDHEN and SYDVKM. This CDR3 spans 14 amino acids. V was clipped by 1 base and J by 2 bases, with 7 bases between them.

This chain links TRBV5-1 with TRBJ1-1; 9 nucleotides agree with TRBD1. The CDR3 is made up of 15 amino acids. From germline, CDR1 is SGHRS and CDR2 YFSETQ. V lost 3 bases and J lost 3; bases outside the gene matches: 6. This chain's CDR3 is CASSSQGARDTEAFF. CDR3 coding DNA: TGCGCCAGCAGCTCACAGGGGGCGCGGGACACTGAAGCTTTCTTT.

The V gene is TRBV18, the J gene TRBJ2-7; 13 bases are a match to TRBD2. The length of the CDR3 is 20 residues. Germline-derived CDR1 and CDR2 are KGHSH and LQKENI. After removal of 3 bases from V and 1 base from J, the junction contained 15 bases not matched to a gene. CDR3 nucleotide sequence: TGTGCCAGCTCACCTGCGCTTAGAAACGGACTAGCGGGGGAGTCCTACGAGCAGTACTTC. As protein: CASSPALRNGLAGESYEQYF.

This chain links TRBV4-3 with TRBJ1-1; D remains unclear. The V end lost 0 bases, the J end lost 3 bases, and 11 bases lay between the germline ends. Germline V gene sequence: CDR1 LGHNA, CDR2 YSLEER. The CDR3 covers 15 residues. DNA of the CDR3: TGCGCCAGCAGCCAAGATCTAAATTACTACACTGAAGCTTTCTTT. Residues: CASSQDLNYYTEAFF.

The chain combines TRBV2 with TRBJ2-3, with 7 bases matching TRBD2. Per the germline V gene, CDR1 is SNHLY and CDR2 is FYNNEI. This CDR3 contains 14 residues. V lost 6 bases, J lost 2 bases, and 5 bases stayed unmatched. The CDR3 sequence is CASRAGLLTDTQYF. The CDR3, as DNA: TGTGCCAGCAGAGCGGGGCTGCTCACAGATACGCAGTATTTT.

This clone was found a few times. The J gene is TRBJ1-2, the V gene TRBV6-5, with 7 bases matching TRBD1. Losses at the gene ends were 7 bases for V and 13 bases for J; bases not matched to a gene: 12. There are 12 residues in the CDR3. Germline V gives CDR1 MNHEY, CDR2 SVGAGI. CDR3 nucleotides: TGTGCCAGCACCTTAACAGGGGCCGAGCTCACCTTC. This codes for CASTLTGAELTF.